These T cell receptor beta chains were read from a single sample in a study of blood T cell repertoires in COVID-19. Using immunoSEQ multiplex PCR, the repertoire was profiled, and TCRdb retains in-frame clones only, with some absent. The profile shows 30,000 to 40,000 clones, more than 70% of them singletons. Sequenced sample: peripheral blood. The receptor set was obtained from a man older than 75 with active or convalescent COVID-19. Each CDR3 is given without its conserved first and last residue. Expanded clones are given a class, and other clones once, few, many or no size at all.

j_call v_call clone_size cdr3_aa
TRBJ1-6 TRBV28 NA ASSLQGSHSPLH
TRBJ2-7 TRBV6-5 few AARTGGSYEQY
TRBJ2-1 TRBV28 NA ASSLAGGTDNEQF
TRBJ1-1 TRBV5-1 few ASSLVGEDGEAF
TRBJ2-7 TRBV27 NA ASSLDGTGPYEQY
TRBJ2-1 TRBV19 once ASSTAGNEQF
TRBJ2-3 TRBV10-3 NA AISDSGSTDTQY
TRBJ2-6 TRBV2 NA ASSEFGRGQSDLT
TRBJ1-2 TRBV28 NA AIDVQGNGYT
TRBJ2-1 TRBV15 NA ATSSFQYNEQF
TRBJ2-7 TRBV19 once ASSSRTSGPYEQY
TRBJ1-1 TRBV11-2 NA ASSSVRTGIEAF
TRBJ2-5 TRBV10-3 NA AISSNEGLAGPKTQY
TRBJ1-2 TRBV5-1 NA ASSTRTGNLGYT
TRBJ1-3 TRBV7-9 NA ASSRDSGHSGNTIY
TRBJ1-1 TRBV6-4 NA ASSPGTGNTEAF
TRBJ2-1 TRBV20-1 NA SASRTSGGTAYYNEQF
TRBJ1-2 TRBV9 NA ASSATGLNYGYT
TRBJ2-5 TRBV5-4 NA ASSLQATQETQY
TRBJ2-1 TRBV7-9 NA ASSLGTAGLYNEQF
TRBJ1-6 TRBV5-1 NA ASSVGQGGSYNSPLH
TRBJ1-4 TRBV18 NA ASSPPVYAGEKLF
TRBJ2-7 TRBV7-2 NA ASSSSGGAYEQY
TRBJ2-3 TRBV5-5 NA ASSFGLAGSTDTQY
TRBJ1-2 TRBV5-1 NA ASSTGQGKGYGYT
TRBJ2-2 TRBV3-1/TRBV3-2 NA ASRPRFGARAGELF
TRBJ2-1 TRBV10-3 few AISQAGLSYNEQF
TRBJ1-1 TRBV5-4 NA ASSLGGQMVTEAF
TRBJ2-5 TRBV5-1 NA ASSPTGVEETQY
TRBJ1-2 TRBV15 NA ATSRRPGGYT
TRBJ1-3 TRBV10-3 once AISEGGPFTGNTIY
TRBJ2-1 TRBV28 NA ASSLTGVEF
TRBJ1-1 TRBV20-1 NA SARDITEAF